The rows below give T cell receptor beta chains drawn from one sample of a study of technical replicates of blood from four donors. Only in-frame clones appear in the TCRdb table, and some are missing; sequencing was by immunoSEQ multiplex PCR. The sample consists of roughly 85,000 clones, 85% to 95% of them appearing once. The sample taken for sequencing was T cells isolated from PBMCs. All receptors derive from a human donor in good health. Both conserved end residues are trimmed from each CDR3. The order of the fields is D gene, clone size, V gene, CDR3 protein. The D gene is left open where the match is weak. The size of a clone is reported for some rows only, either as once, few or many, or as a class for expanded clones.

>NA|NA|TRBV2
ASSVTRQAGNTIY
>NA|NA|TRBV21-1
ASSKGLAGGFSSTDTQY
>TRBD1|NA|TRBV5-1
ASSPQGQGHEQY
>NA|NA|TRBV7-9
ASSFGGGYGYT
>TRBD2|NA|TRBV10-3
AVRGTSANTGELF
>NA|NA|TRBV30
AWTPNSGANVLT
>NA|NA|TRBV14
ASSPRSTGELF
>NA|once|TRBV7-9
ASSFPFKTENTGELF
>NA|NA|TRBV7-9
ASSSMRGIQPQH
>NA|few|TRBV2
ASSDRGPSKNIQY
>TRBD2|NA|TRBV5-1
ASNPKTLAGADGELF
>NA|NA|TRBV6-6
ASSPPQFAYEQY
>TRBD1|NA|TRBV5-1
ASSPGTGANIQY
>NA|once|TRBV5-4
ASSLGGLYNSPLH
>TRBD1|NA|TRBV5-1
ASKIMTPASDRDSYEQY
>TRBD1|NA|TRBV6-1
ATRTGWYQETQY
>NA|NA|TRBV5-1
ASSPGRRKEQY
>TRBD2|NA|TRBV5-1
ASSLGLAEGNEQF
>TRBD1|NA|TRBV28
ASSLTGVGQPQH
>TRBD2|NA|TRBV11-3
ASSPGLAGVTGELF
>NA|NA|TRBV7-9
ASSLGQGFNQPQH
>TRBD1|NA|TRBV27
ASSLTGGIETQY
>NA|few|TRBV6-6
ASSPQGEAF
>NA|NA|TRBV4-2
ASSQGRRDIQY
>TRBD2|NA|TRBV28
ASSLSFGTSGNIDEQY
>NA|NA|TRBV27
ASSLGPGARTEAF